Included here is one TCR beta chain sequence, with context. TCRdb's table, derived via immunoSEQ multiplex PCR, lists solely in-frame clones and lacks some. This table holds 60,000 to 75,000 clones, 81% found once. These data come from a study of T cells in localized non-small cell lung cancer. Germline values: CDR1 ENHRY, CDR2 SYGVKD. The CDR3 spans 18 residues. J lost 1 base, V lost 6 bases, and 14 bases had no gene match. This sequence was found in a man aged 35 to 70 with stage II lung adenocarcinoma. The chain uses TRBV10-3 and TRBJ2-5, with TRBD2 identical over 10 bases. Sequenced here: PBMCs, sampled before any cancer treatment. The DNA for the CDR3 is TGTGCCATCAGATCTCGTGGCGGAGCGGGAGGGATCCAAGAGACCCAGTACTTC. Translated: CAIRSRGGAGGIQETQYF.